The clone carrying this TCR beta chain occurred many times. Trimming shortened V by 2 bases and J by 11 bases, and 10 bases separated the two germline ends. This CDR3 contains 11 residues. CDR1 is GTSNPN, CDR2 SVGIG, per germline (reference sequence). How the authors handled the data: Across clinicopathological groups, CDR3 differences served as the basis for building a distant-metastasis classifier for papillary thyroid cancer. TCRdb re-called the PCR reads via MiXCR. None of the V and J calls come from the authors' own analysis; TCRdb made them. The top ten hold more than 3.5% of the sample, which has about 53,000 clones, roughly 20% seen once. This sample was taken from a study of metastatic and nonmetastatic thyroid tumors. No treatment had been given to any patient before thyroid surgery.

This chain joins TRBV30 and TRBJ1-3; unclear D gene. Material for sequencing was blood. This TCR was sampled from a female donor with papillary thyroid cancer or a benign thyroid nodule (not recorded which). Some clones in this sample may be carry-over from other donors' samples. The DNA of the CDR3 is TGTGCCTGGAGTAAGACCATTTCCATATATTTT. Its protein product is CAWSKTISIYF.